Given below is one T cell receptor beta chain in context. Its antigen is still unknown. The CDR3 is 13 residues long. Trimming left V 2 bases short and J 2 bases short, with 9 bases between. Germline V gene sequence: CDR1 GTSNPN, CDR2 SVGIG (reference sequence). This sample was included in a study of beta chain features in type 1 diabetes. Broader study findings: Shorter TCRB CDR3s, moderately but significantly so, were found in Type 1 diabetes patients in all four CD4+ subsets.

Sequenced material consisted of expressed TCRB transcripts (all of the isolated RNA was reverse transcribed). Sequencing was performed with immunoSEQ multiplex PCR; in TCRdb, only in-frame clones are kept and a portion is missing. The sample includes over 650,000 clones, around an eighth seen only once; the top ten take 0.035% to 0.045%. The chain links TRBV30 to TRBJ2-5; D remains unclear. The TCR comes from a man younger than 35 with type 1 diabetes. Sequencing used naive CD4+ T cells from blood. The CDR3, as DNA: TGTGCCTGGAGTATGACACTACAAGAGACCCAGTACTTC. Its protein product is CAWSMTLQETQYF.